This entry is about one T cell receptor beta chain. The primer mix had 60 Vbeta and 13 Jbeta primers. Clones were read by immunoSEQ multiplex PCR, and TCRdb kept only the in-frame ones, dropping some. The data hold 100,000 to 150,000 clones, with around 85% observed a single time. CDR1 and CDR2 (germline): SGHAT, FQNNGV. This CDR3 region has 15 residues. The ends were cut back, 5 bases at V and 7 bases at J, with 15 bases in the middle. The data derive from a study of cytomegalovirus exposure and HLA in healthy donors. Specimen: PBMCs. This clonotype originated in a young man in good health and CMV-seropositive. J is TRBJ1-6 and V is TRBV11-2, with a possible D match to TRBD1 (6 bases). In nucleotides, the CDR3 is TGTGCCAGCAGCCTAATGACAGGTGGGAATTCACCCCTCCACTTT. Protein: CASSLMTGGNSPLHF.